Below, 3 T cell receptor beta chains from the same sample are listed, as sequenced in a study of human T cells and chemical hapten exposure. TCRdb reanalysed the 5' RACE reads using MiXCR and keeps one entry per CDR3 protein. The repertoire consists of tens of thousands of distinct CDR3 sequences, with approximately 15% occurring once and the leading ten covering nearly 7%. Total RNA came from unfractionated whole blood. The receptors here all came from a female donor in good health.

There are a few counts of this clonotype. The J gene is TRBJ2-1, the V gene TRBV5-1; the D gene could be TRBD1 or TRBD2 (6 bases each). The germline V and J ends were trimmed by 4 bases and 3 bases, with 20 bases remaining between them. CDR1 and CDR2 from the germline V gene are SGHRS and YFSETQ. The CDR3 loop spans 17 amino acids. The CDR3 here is CASSEAVSGGGYNEQFF. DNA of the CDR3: TGCGCCAGCAGCGAGGCCGTGAGCGGAGGGGGCTACAATGAGCAGTTCTTC.

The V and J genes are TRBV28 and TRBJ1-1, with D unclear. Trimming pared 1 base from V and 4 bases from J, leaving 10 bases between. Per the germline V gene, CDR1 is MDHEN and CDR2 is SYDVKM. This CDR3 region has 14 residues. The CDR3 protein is CASSLYGRSTEAFF. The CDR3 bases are TGTGCCAGCAGTTTATATGGCAGAAGCACTGAAGCTTTCTTT.

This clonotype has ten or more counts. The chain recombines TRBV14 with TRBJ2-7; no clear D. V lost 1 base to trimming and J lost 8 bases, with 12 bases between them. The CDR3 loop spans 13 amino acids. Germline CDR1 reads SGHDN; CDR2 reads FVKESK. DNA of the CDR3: TGTGCCAGCAGCCAAGCTCTCGTGAGTAAGCAGTACTTC. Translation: CASSQALVSKQYF.